One and the same sample provided the 22 T cell receptor beta chains below, sequenced in a study of long-term antiretroviral therapy in people with HIV. An immunoSEQ assay, version v3.0, was performed at survey level. TCRdb's copy holds only in-frame clones and misses some; the assay was immunoSEQ multiplex PCR. In the table there are about 16,000 clones, 70% to 90% of which are singletons. Source: unsorted PBMCs, taken 0.7 years before starting antiretroviral therapy. The receptors come from a man aged 50 or older with HIV.

This clone was seen only a few times. The chain links TRBV5-1 to TRBJ2-2; 9 bases fit TRBD2. Germline V gene sequence: CDR1 SGHRS, CDR2 YFSETQ. CDR3 length: 16 residues. V lost 4 bases, J lost 5 bases, and 9 bases stayed unmatched. The CDR3 is CASSPRGGARTGELFF. The DNA of the CDR3 is TGCGCCAGCAGCCCGCGGGGGGGGGCGCGTACCGGGGAGCTGTTTTTT.

This rearrangement joins TRBV5-1 to TRBJ1-6, with TRBD1 identical over 8 bases. CDR3 length equals 15 residues. J gave up 7 bases and V 2 bases, and 5 bases lay outside the gene matches. Germline values: CDR1 SGHRS, CDR2 YFSETQ. CDR3: CASSFTGGGNSPLHF. The CDR3, as DNA: TGCGCCAGCAGCTTTACAGGGGGTGGCAATTCACCCCTCCACTTT.

The V and J genes are TRBV11-3 and TRBJ1-5; a possible D gene is TRBD1 (6 bases). CDR1 and CDR2 from the germline V gene are SGHNT and YENEEA. Trimming removed 2 bases at V and 3 bases at J, with 20 bases between. CDR3 length: 18 amino acids. CDR3 nucleotides: TGTGCCAGCAGCTTAATAAATCGACAGGCCCCATACAATCAGCCCCAGCATTTT. This codes for CASSLINRQAPYNQPQHF.

The gene calls are TRBV30 and TRBJ1-1, with D unclear. This CDR3 region has 13 residues. In germline, CDR1 is GTSNPN, CDR2 SVGIG (reference sequence). V dropped 0 bases and J dropped 4 bases, with 9 bases sitting between them. The CDR3: CAWSVLGSTEAFF. The DNA for the CDR3 is TGTGCCTGGAGTGTACTTGGCAGCACTGAAGCTTTCTTT.

This clone was seen a few times. The genes are TRBV9 and TRBJ2-6; D gene ambiguous. V lost 0 bases and J lost 1, with 11 bases in between. This CDR3 comprises 17 residues. Germline-derived CDR1 and CDR2 are SGDLS and YYNGEE. CDR3: CASSVDPGPSGANVLTF. CDR3 coding DNA: TGTGCCAGCAGCGTAGATCCAGGTCCTTCTGGGGCCAACGTCCTGACTTTC.

The chain recombines TRBV10-3 with TRBJ2-3; D tentatively reads TRBD1 or TRBD2 (5 bases each). Between the trimmed V and J ends, which lost 11 bases and 2 bases, there was a span of 11 bases. Germline V CDR1 and CDR2: ENHRY, SYGVKD. The CDR3 length is 12 residues. The CDR3 DNA reads TGTGCCGTAGAGGGGAACACAGATACGCAGTATTTT. Translating gives CAVEGNTDTQYF.

The V gene is TRBV30, the J gene TRBJ2-7, with a tentative D call TRBD1 (5 bases). The germline V gene has CDR1 GTSNPN and CDR2 SVGIG (reference sequence). Deletions cut 4 bases from V and 0 bases from J, with 13 bases between. There are 14 residues in the CDR3. The CDR3 protein is CAWIDSWGSYEQYF. In nucleotides, the CDR3 is TGTGCCTGGATTGACAGTTGGGGCTCCTACGAGCAGTACTTC.

The rearrangement uses TRBV6-4 and TRBJ1-6; D unresolved. The CDR3 spans 13 residues. The V end was cut by 2 bases, the J end by 9 bases, with 8 bases between. CDR1 and CDR2 (germline): MRHNA, SNTAGT. The CDR3 here is CASSDEVPSPLHF. The DNA for the CDR3 is TGTGCCAGCAGTGACGAAGTTCCTTCACCCCTCCACTTT.

The rearrangement uses TRBV19 and TRBJ1-5; 7 bases fit TRBD1. Germline V lookup: CDR1 LNHDA, CDR2 SQIVND (reference sequence). Germline trimming cut 11 bases from V and 2 bases from J; bases unmatched to any gene: 9. The CDR3 consists of 14 residues. CDR3 region: CASAAGQGNQPQHF. Written as DNA, the CDR3 is TGTGCCTCGGCCGCCGGACAGGGCAATCAGCCCCAGCATTTT. Variable domain in full (rest from reference TRBV19 and TRBJ1-5): DGGITQSPKYLFRKEGQNVTLSCEQNLNHDAMYWYRQDPGQGLRLIYYSQIVNDFQKGDIAEGYSVSREKKESFPLTVTSAQKNPTAFYLCASAAGQGNQPQHFGDGTRLSIL.

The J gene is TRBJ1-1, the V gene TRBV5-1, with TRBD1 matching over 10 bases. This CDR3 has 13 residues. Germline loops: CDR1 SGHRS, CDR2 YFSETQ. The V gene end was trimmed by 2 bases and the J gene end by 8 bases; junction bases not matched to a gene: 3. CDR3 in amino acids: CASSFQDRGEAFF. Here the CDR3 DNA reads TGCGCCAGCAGCTTTCAGGACAGGGGGGAAGCTTTCTTT.

CDR3 residues: CASSVARGNTIYF. For the CDR3, the DNA is TGTGCCAGCAGCGTAGCGAGGGGAAACACCATATATTTT. This rearrangement joins TRBV9 to TRBJ1-3; D is uncertain. The CDR3 contains 13 residues. CDR1 is SGDLS and CDR2 is YYNGEE in the germline V gene. The germline V and J ends were trimmed by 0 bases and 4 bases, with 5 bases remaining between them. The whole variable domain, filled in from reference TRBV9 and TRBJ1-3, reads DSGVTQTPKHLITATGQRVTLRCSPRSGDLSVYWYQQSLDQGLQFLIQYYNGEERAKGNILERFSAQQFPDLHSELNLSSLELGDSALYFCASSVARGNTIYFGEGSWLTVV.

This clone was observed a single time. This chain joins TRBV2 and TRBJ2-3, with a possible D match to TRBD2 (5 bases). Between the trimmed V and J ends, which lost 6 bases and 2 bases, there was a span of 12 bases. There are 14 residues in the CDR3. CDR1 is SNHLY and CDR2 is FYNNEI in the germline V gene. In DNA, the CDR3 is TGTGCCAGCAGCTTGGACTTATACACAGATACGCAGTATTTT. Translated, it gives CASSLDLYTDTQYF.

This clone has more than one count but fewer than ten. V gene TRBV11-2 combines with J gene TRBJ1-2, with 11 bases that match TRBD1. V gave up 6 bases and J gave up 5 bases; unmatched junction bases: 5. The CDR3 runs to 14 residues. CDR1 is SGHAT and CDR2 is FQNNGV in the germline V gene. CDR3 nucleotide sequence: TGTGCCAGCAGTCCAGGACAGGGGGCTTATGGCTACACCTTC. It encodes CASSPGQGAYGYTF. The full variable domain, its missing parts supplied by reference TRBV11-2 and TRBJ1-2, is EAGVAQSPRYKIIEKRQSVAFWCNPISGHATLYWYQQILGQGPKLLIQFQNNGVVDDSQLPKDRFSAERLKGVDSTLKIQPAKLEDSAVYLCASSPGQGAYGYTFGSGTRLTVV.

This clone has a single count. The chain combines TRBV5-1 with TRBJ2-1; 13 bases align to TRBD2. Per germline, CDR1 SGHRS and CDR2 YFSETQ. The CDR3 loop spans 17 amino acids. With 0 bases clipped from V and 5 bases from J, the junction kept 5 bases outside the gene matches. Here the CDR3 reads CASSLESGTSGDNEQFF. CDR3 in DNA: TGCGCCAGCAGCTTGGAATCCGGGACTAGCGGGGACAATGAGCAGTTCTTC.

V is TRBV5-1 and J is TRBJ2-2; D gene unclear. This CDR3 has 14 amino acids. Germline lookup yields CDR1 SGHRS and CDR2 YFSETQ. V lost 7 bases and J 2 bases, leaving 12 bases between the germline ends. The CDR3 loop reads CASRQMTNTGELFF. The CDR3 DNA follows: TGCGCCAGCCGACAAATGACCAACACCGGGGAGCTGTTTTTT.

This clone has more than one count but fewer than ten. The CDR3 reads CASSSSGDTSSPLHF. The CDR3, as DNA: TGTGCCAGCAGCTCGAGCGGGGACACTTCTTCACCCCTCCACTTT. This rearrangement joins TRBV7-9 to TRBJ1-6, with D maybe TRBD1 (6 bases). V lost 4 bases to trimming and J lost 9 bases, with 16 bases between them. Germline V CDR1 and CDR2: SEHNR, FQNEAQ (reference sequence). This CDR3 has 15 amino acids.

This chain uses TRBV11-2 with TRBJ2-4, with 8 bases that match TRBD1. The CDR3 length is 14 residues. The ends lost 1 base at V and 13 bases at J; junction bases unmatched: 9. CDR1 is SGHAT and CDR2 is FQNNGV in the germline V gene. This CDR3 is CASSLVGGWDRQYF. In DNA, the CDR3 is TGTGCCAGCAGCTTAGTGGGAGGATGGGACAGGCAGTACTTC.

CDR3 amino acids: CASSRGYEQYF. CDR3 sequence (DNA): TGTGCCAGCTCACGAGGGTACGAGCAGTACTTC. The genes are TRBV18 and TRBJ2-7; a possible D gene is TRBD2 (5 bases). This CDR3 region has 11 residues. The V gene lost 4 bases and the J gene lost 4 bases, with 5 bases spanning the gap. Per the germline V gene, CDR1 is KGHSH and CDR2 is LQKENI.

The chain joins TRBV2 to TRBJ2-2, with 7 bases aligning to TRBD1. Germline V gives CDR1 SNHLY, CDR2 FYNNEI. The CDR3 is made up of 13 amino acids. V shed 8 bases and J 7 bases; nucleotides not matched to a gene: 7. The DNA for the CDR3 is TGTGCCAGCGGCCAGGGGGTAGGCGGGGAGCTGTTTTTT. Translating gives CASGQGVGGELFF.

This chain uses TRBV27 with TRBJ1-3; the D gene is possibly TRBD1 (5 bases). CDR1 is MNHEY and CDR2 is SMNVEV in the germline V gene (reference sequence). This CDR3 comprises 17 residues. Between the trimmed V and J ends, which lost 3 bases and 3 bases, there was a span of 18 bases. CDR3 sequence (DNA): TGTGCCAGCAGTTTCGCACTCGGGGCGAGTGGTGGAAACACCATATATTTT. Residues: CASSFALGASGGNTIYF.

The table lists this clone with a count of one. This chain uses TRBV2 with TRBJ2-7; 9 bases are a match to TRBD1. V was pared by 3 bases and J by 5 bases, with 11 bases of the junction left unmatched. CDR3 length: 16 residues. The germline gives CDR1 SNHLY, CDR2 FYNNEI. CDR3 loop: CASSDERGTGLNEQYF. The CDR3 DNA reads as TGTGCCAGCAGTGACGAGAGAGGGACAGGGTTGAACGAGCAGTACTTC.

The chain carries TRBV5-1 and TRBJ2-3; 8 nucleotides line up with TRBD2. This CDR3 contains 17 residues. V shed 0 bases and J 6 bases; nucleotides not matched to a gene: 12. Germline V gene sequence: CDR1 SGHRS, CDR2 YFSETQ. CDR3 loop: CASSLEFSGASVDTQYF. The CDR3 bases are TGCGCCAGCAGCTTGGAGTTTAGCGGGGCTTCGGTCGATACGCAGTATTTT.